A single TCR beta chain is shown here with its context. This sample stems from a study of blood T cell repertoires in COVID-19. Study at large: The study drew acute and convalescent COVID-19 samples from the United States, Italy and Spain.

The CDR3 covers 14 residues. Germline V gene lookup returns CDR1 SGHDN and CDR2 FVKESK. Deletions cut 4 bases from V and 5 bases from J, with 14 bases between. Self-reported history from a screening survey and questionnaire set each donor's cohort. Cohort 3 recovery required two negative PCRs, clearance, or symptom resolution. Original processing notes: Nucleated cell counts were estimated from reference gene primer amplification. TCRdb keeps only in-frame clones here, not all; method: immunoSEQ multiplex PCR. Clone size and the V and J calls come from that table; the DNA yielded D and trimming. The data contain fewer than 500,000 clones, roughly 86% of them singletons.

The specimen sequenced was PBMCs or T cells enriched from blood (not recorded which). The receptor's source is a man aged 30 to 45 who had recovered from COVID-19. The chain links TRBV14 to TRBJ1-2, with D unresolved. CDR3 residues: CASSPSGPVYGYTF. The CDR3 nucleotides read TGTGCCAGCAGCCCCTCTGGGCCTGTGTATGGCTACACCTTC.